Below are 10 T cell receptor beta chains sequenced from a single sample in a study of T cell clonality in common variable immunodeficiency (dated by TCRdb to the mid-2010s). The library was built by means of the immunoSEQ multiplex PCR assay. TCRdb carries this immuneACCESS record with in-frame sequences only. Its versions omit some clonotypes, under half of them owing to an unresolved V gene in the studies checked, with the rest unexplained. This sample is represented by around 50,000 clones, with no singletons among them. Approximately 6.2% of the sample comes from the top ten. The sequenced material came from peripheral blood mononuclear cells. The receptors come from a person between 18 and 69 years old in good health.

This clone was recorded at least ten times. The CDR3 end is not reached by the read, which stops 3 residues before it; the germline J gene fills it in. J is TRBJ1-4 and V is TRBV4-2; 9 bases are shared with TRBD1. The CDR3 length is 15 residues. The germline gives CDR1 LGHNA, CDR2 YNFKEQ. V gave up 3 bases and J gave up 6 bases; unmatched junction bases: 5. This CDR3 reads CASSQGQGRDEKLFF. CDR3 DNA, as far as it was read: TGTGCCAGCAGCCAGGGACAGGGTAGAGATGAAAAA.

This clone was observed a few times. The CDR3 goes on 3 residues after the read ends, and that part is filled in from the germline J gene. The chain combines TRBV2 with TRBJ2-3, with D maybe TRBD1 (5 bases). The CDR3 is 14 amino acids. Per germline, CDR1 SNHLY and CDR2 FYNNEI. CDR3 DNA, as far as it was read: TGTGCCAGTTCTAGGGGCCAGGCTAGAGAGACG. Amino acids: CASSRGQARET. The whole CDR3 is CASSRGQARETQYF.

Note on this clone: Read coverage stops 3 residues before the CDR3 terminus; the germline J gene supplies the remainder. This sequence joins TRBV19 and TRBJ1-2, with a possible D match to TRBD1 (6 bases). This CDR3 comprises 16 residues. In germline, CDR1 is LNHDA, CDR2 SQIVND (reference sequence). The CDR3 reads CASSLLAGAAKNIYTF. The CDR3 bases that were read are TGTGCCAGTAGCCTACTAGCGGGGGCGGCCAAAAACATC.

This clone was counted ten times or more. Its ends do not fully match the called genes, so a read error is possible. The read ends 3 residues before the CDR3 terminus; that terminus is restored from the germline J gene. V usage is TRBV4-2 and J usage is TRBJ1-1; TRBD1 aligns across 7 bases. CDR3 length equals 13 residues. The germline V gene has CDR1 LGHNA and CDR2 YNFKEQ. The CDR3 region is CASSHLGGREAFF. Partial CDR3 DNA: TGCGCCAGCAGCCACCTAGGGGGCAGGGAA.

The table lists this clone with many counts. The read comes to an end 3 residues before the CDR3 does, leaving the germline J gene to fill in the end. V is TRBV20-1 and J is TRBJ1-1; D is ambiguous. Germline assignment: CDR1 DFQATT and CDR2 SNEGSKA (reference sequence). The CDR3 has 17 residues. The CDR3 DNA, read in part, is TGCAGTGCCATACCAAACGGCGGGGATGACGCCTACAATGAG. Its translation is CSAIPNGGDDAYNE. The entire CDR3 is CSAIPNGGDDAYNEAFF.

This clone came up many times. CDR3 bases read: TGCGCCAGCAGCTTAATTGGGGACAGGGCGGACTATGGC. Amino acids: CASSLIGDRADYG. Given in full, the CDR3 is CASSLIGDRADYGYTF. This rearrangement joins TRBV5-1 to TRBJ1-2; 9 bases line up with TRBD1. Read data end 3 residues before the CDR3 end; the end is taken from the germline J gene. Losses at the gene ends were 2 bases for V and 3 bases for J; bases not matched to a gene: 8. The CDR3 spans 16 residues. Germline values: CDR1 SGHRS, CDR2 YFSETQ. Filled out from reference TRBV5-1 and TRBJ1-2, the complete variable domain reads KAGVTQTPRYLIKTRGQQVTLSCSPISGHRSVSWYQQTPGQGLQFLFEYFSETQRNKGNFPGRFSGRQFSNSRSEMNVSTLELGDSALYLCASSLIGDRADYGYTFGSGTRLTVV.

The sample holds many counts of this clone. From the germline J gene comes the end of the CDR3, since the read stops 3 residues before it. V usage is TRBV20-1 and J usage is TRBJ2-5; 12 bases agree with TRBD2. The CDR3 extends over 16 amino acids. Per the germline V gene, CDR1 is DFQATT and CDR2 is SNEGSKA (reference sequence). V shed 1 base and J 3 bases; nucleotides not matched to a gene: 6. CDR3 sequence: CSARARLAGVEETQYF. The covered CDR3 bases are TGCAGTGCTAGAGCGAGACTAGCGGGGGTCGAAGAGACC.

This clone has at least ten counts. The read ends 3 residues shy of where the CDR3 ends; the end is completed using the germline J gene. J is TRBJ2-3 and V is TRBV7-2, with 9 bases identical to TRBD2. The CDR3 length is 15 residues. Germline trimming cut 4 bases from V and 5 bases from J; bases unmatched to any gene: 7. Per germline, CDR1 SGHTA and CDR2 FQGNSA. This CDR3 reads CASSSWASGKDTQYF. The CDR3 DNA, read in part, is TGTGCCAGCAGCTCATGGGCTAGCGGGAAAGATACG.

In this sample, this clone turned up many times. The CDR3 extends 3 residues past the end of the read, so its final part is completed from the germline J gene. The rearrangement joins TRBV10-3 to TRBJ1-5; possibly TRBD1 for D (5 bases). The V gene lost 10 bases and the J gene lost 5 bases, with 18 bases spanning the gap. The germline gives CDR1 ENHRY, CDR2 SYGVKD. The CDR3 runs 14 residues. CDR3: CATRGRGRDQPQHF. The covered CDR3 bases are TGTGCCACCAGAGGGCGGGGGAGGGATCAGCCC.

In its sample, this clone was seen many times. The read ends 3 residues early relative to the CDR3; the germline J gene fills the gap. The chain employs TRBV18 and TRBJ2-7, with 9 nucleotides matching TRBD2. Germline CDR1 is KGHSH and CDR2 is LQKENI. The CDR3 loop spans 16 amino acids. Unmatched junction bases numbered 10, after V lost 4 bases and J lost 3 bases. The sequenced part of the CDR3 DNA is TGTGCCAGCTCACGTGCAGCGGGGGGCAGGAACTACGAG. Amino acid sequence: CASSRAAGGRNYE. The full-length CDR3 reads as CASSRAAGGRNYEQYF.